This paragraph covers one TCR beta chain sequence. The antigen is not known. The data belong to a study of blood T cells in healthy people across ages. V shed 0 bases, J shed 11 bases, and the junction held 11 bases outside the gene matches. Germline V gene data show CDR1 as DFQATT and CDR2 as SNEGSKA (reference sequence). CDR3 size: 14 residues. Sample-barcoded 5' priming and a J-beta primer mix drove a second PCR of roughly 7 to 11 cycles. TCRdb reanalysed the 5' RACE reads using MiXCR and keeps one entry per CDR3 protein. The sample lists hundreds of thousands of distinct CDR3 sequences, roughly 41% occurring once. Study-wide points: Diversity was higher, and naive CD4+ cells more numerous, in long-lived donors than in aged donors. Possibly, changes in expanded clonotypes were confounded because donor CMV status was unknown.

The sequencing input was blood. The gene calls are TRBV20-1 and TRBJ2-5; 8 nucleotides agree with TRBD2. This sequence was found in a man older than 75 in good health. The DNA for the CDR3 is TGCAGTGCTAGAGAGGTAGCGGGAATTCATGAGCAGTACTTC. Its translation: CSAREVAGIHEQYF.